This record covers a single TCR beta chain. As originally analysed: Quantification of nucleated cells was approximated via reference gene primer amplification. Profiling relied on immunoSEQ multiplex PCR, and the TCRdb table lists in-frame clones only, not all of them. V and J calls and clone size come straight from that table; D and trimming were deduced from the DNA. There are 200,000 to 250,000 clones in the sample; 87% occur only once, and 10% lies in the top ten. The data stem from a study of blood T cell repertoires in COVID-19. Overall study: The United States, Italy and Spain were the sources of the acute and convalescent COVID-19 samples.

The study drew participants aged about 18 to 89 years from about two dozen US areas. CDR1 ENHRY and CDR2 SYGVKD come from the germline V gene. The V end was cut by 0 bases, the J end by 4 bases, with 16 bases between. CDR3 size: 18 residues. Specimen: PBMCs or T cells enriched from blood (not recorded which). The sequence was collected from a man between 18 and 35 years old with acute COVID-19. This sequence joins TRBV10-3 and TRBJ2-6, with a tentative D call TRBD2 (6 bases). The CDR3 region is CAISESLLGTSGANVLTF. The CDR3 coding sequence is TGTGCCATCAGTGAGTCTCTTTTGGGGACTTCGGGGGCCAACGTCCTGACTTTC.